What follows are 22 T cell receptor beta chains derived from one specimen sequenced in a study of shared clonotypes between healthy human individuals. Profiling relied on immunoSEQ multiplex PCR, and the TCRdb table lists in-frame clones only, not all of them. The data show 950,000 to 1,200,000 clones, about 80% seen once. What was sequenced was memory CD4+ T cells from PBMCs. Specified subset: CD45RA-negative fraction. All receptors derive from a man younger than 30 in good health. Some clones in this sample may be carry-over from other donors' samples.

This chain joins TRBV10-3 and TRBJ1-1, with TRBD1 identical over 7 bases. Germline V gives CDR1 ENHRY, CDR2 SYGVKD. J lost 1 base, V lost 10 bases, and 9 bases had no gene match. The CDR3 consists of 14 residues. In DNA form, the CDR3 reads TGTGCCACCAGAAGAGACAGGGAGAACACTGAAGCTTTCTTT. It is translated as CATRRDRENTEAFF.

This sequence joins TRBV11-1 and TRBJ2-1; TRBD2 aligns across 9 bases. The length of the CDR3 is 16 residues. J lost 5 bases, V lost 3 bases, and 8 bases had no gene match. Per the germline V gene, CDR1 is SGHAT and CDR2 is FQDESV (reference sequence). In DNA form, the CDR3 reads TGTGCCAGCAGCTTGAAAAGACTAGCGGTCGACAATGAGCAGTTCTTC. Its translation is CASSLKRLAVDNEQFF.

The genes are TRBV5-6 and TRBJ2-1, with a weak D call TRBD1 (5 bases). The germline CDR1 and CDR2 sequences are SGHDT and YYEEEE. V lost 2 bases to trimming and J lost 0 bases, with 9 bases between them. The CDR3 runs to 15 residues. The chain's CDR3 is CASSFDRSSYNEQFF. CDR3 coding DNA: TGTGCCAGCAGCTTCGACAGAAGCTCCTACAATGAGCAGTTCTTC.

The gene calls are TRBV19 and TRBJ1-1, with D tentatively TRBD1 (6 bases). V was trimmed by 5 bases and J by 1 base, leaving 17 bases between them. Germline loops: CDR1 LNHDA, CDR2 SQIVND (reference sequence). The CDR3 runs 16 residues. The CDR3 sequence is CASSPARGTPNTEAFF. DNA for the CDR3: TGTGCCAGTAGTCCAGCTAGAGGGACACCGAACACTGAAGCTTTCTTT.

The rearrangement links TRBV5-1 to TRBJ2-7; D unclear. V was trimmed by 4 bases and J by 7 bases, leaving 15 bases between them. Germline values: CDR1 SGHRS, CDR2 YFSETQ. The CDR3 extends over 13 amino acids. CDR3 loop: CASSLRVEWEQYF. CDR3 nucleotides: TGCGCCAGCAGCCTTAGAGTTGAGTGGGAGCAGTACTTC.

V is TRBV15 and J is TRBJ1-4; 8 bases match TRBD1. J was trimmed by 6 bases and V by 5 bases; bases with no gene match: 8. The germline gives CDR1 LNHNV, CDR2 YYDKDF (reference sequence). The CDR3 covers 15 residues. For the CDR3, the DNA is TGTGCCACCAGCTCAGACAGGGGATGGGATGAAAAACTGTTTTTT. It yields the protein CATSSDRGWDEKLFF.

The CDR3 bases are TGTGCCAGCAGTTACTCCTTTACTTCTGAAGCTTTCTTT. Translated, it gives CASSYSFTSEAFF. The V gene is TRBV6-6, the J gene TRBJ1-1; D is undetermined. There are 13 residues in the CDR3. V shed 0 bases and J shed 6 bases, with 8 bases lying between them. Germline loops: CDR1 MNHNY, CDR2 SVGAGI (reference sequence).

The J gene is TRBJ1-4, the V gene TRBV19; D is unclear. V was shortened by 7 bases and J by 4 bases, with 16 bases between the two germline ends. Per the germline V gene, CDR1 is LNHDA and CDR2 is SQIVND (reference sequence). The CDR3 is 15 amino acids. The DNA of the CDR3 is TGTGCCAGTACCCGAGGACGGGGAATTAATGAAAAACTGTTTTTT. This translates into CASTRGRGINEKLFF.

CDR3 DNA: TGTGCCAGCAGTGATCCCGGGACAGGTGACTACGAGCAGTACTTC. This codes for CASSDPGTGDYEQYF. The genes are TRBV25-1 and TRBJ2-7; 8 nucleotides match TRBD1. Losses at the gene ends were 3 bases for V and 3 bases for J; bases not matched to a gene: 7. The CDR3 is 15 amino acids. Germline V gene lookup returns CDR1 MGHDK and CDR2 SYGVNS.

Only a few counts were recorded for this clone. The chain carries TRBV28 and TRBJ1-2; the match to TRBD1 covers 7 bases. The CDR3 contains 13 residues. Losses at the gene ends were 4 bases for V and 6 bases for J; bases not matched to a gene: 5. From germline, CDR1 is MDHEN and CDR2 SYDVKM. The CDR3 DNA reads TGTGCCAGCAGTTCGACAGGGCGCCATGGCTACACCTTC. Protein: CASSSTGRHGYTF.

This clone has just one count. V gene TRBV2 combines with J gene TRBJ2-7, with 8 positions matching TRBD1. After removal of 3 bases from V and 5 bases from J, the junction contained 6 bases not matched to a gene. CDR3 length: 14 amino acids. CDR1 is SNHLY, CDR2 FYNNEI, per germline. The CDR3 region is CASSDDRGINEQYF. Here the CDR3 DNA reads TGTGCCAGCAGTGACGACAGGGGCATCAACGAGCAGTACTTC.

The chain is built from TRBV28 and TRBJ2-7; D assignment may be TRBD1 or TRBD2 (5 bases each). The CDR3 loop spans 17 amino acids. The V end lost 5 bases, the J end lost 5 bases, and 25 bases lay between the germline ends. CDR1 is MDHEN and CDR2 is SYDVKM in the germline V gene. The CDR3 protein is CASSPNPHGSGTNEQYF. CDR3 bases: TGTGCCAGCAGTCCGAACCCGCACGGCTCAGGGACCAACGAGCAGTACTTC.

J is TRBJ2-7 and V is TRBV18; 10 bases agree with TRBD1. V was pared by 4 bases and J by 2 bases, with 5 bases of the junction left unmatched. The CDR3 length is 15 residues. Germline loops: CDR1 KGHSH, CDR2 LQKENI. Here the CDR3 reads CASSQGTGATYEQYF. Here the CDR3 DNA reads TGTGCCAGCTCACAAGGGACAGGGGCCACCTACGAGCAGTACTTC.

V and J are TRBV28 and TRBJ1-2, with no clear D. V lost 5 bases and J 8 bases, leaving 21 bases between the germline ends. Per germline, CDR1 MDHEN and CDR2 SYDVKM. There are 15 residues in the CDR3. CDR3 in DNA: TGTGCCAGCAGTCCCTCTGAGTGGAGTTCGAGGGGCTACACCTTC. Encoded protein: CASSPSEWSSRGYTF.

This clone was counted a single time. The gene calls are TRBV27 and TRBJ2-7; 14 bases are a match to TRBD2. From germline, CDR1 is MNHEY and CDR2 SMNVEV (reference sequence). V was pared by 6 bases and J by 1 base, with 5 bases of the junction left unmatched. The CDR3 extends over 16 amino acids. The CDR3 bases are TGTGCCAGCAGACGCGGGACTAGCGGGGGATCCTACGAGCAGTACTTC. This sequence encodes CASRRGTSGGSYEQYF.

The CDR3 coding sequence is TGCGCCAGCAGCGAAGGGGGGCAGAACACTGAAGCTTTCTTT. This gives the protein CASSEGGQNTEAFF. This rearrangement joins TRBV5-1 to TRBJ1-1; tentative D call: TRBD1 (6 bases). Trimming stripped 4 bases from V and 1 base from J, with 11 bases between. Germline lookup yields CDR1 SGHRS and CDR2 YFSETQ. CDR3 size: 14 residues. The whole variable domain, filled in from reference TRBV5-1 and TRBJ1-1, reads KAGVTQTPRYLIKTRGQQVTLSCSPISGHRSVSWYQQTPGQGLQFLFEYFSETQRNKGNFPGRFSGRQFSNSRSEMNVSTLELGDSALYLCASSEGGQNTEAFFGQGTRLTVV.

The gene calls are TRBV25-1 and TRBJ2-1; 10 bases align to TRBD2. CDR1 is MGHDK and CDR2 is SYGVNS in the germline V gene. CDR3 size: 14 residues. Unmatched junction bases numbered 7, after V lost 4 bases and J lost 10 bases. The CDR3 loop reads CASSVSGRAVEQFF. The CDR3 DNA reads as TGTGCCAGCAGTGTGAGCGGGAGGGCCGTCGAGCAGTTCTTC.

The rearrangement uses TRBV6-5 and TRBJ1-4; no clear D gene. Germline CDR1 reads MNHEY; CDR2 reads SVGAGI. V was pared by 6 bases and J by 0 bases, with 8 bases between. CDR3 length equals 14 residues. CDR3 sequence (DNA): TGTGCCAGCAGCCTCACTCCAACTAATGAAAAACTGTTTTTT. It translates to CASSLTPTNEKLFF.

V usage is TRBV29-1 and J usage is TRBJ2-7; the D is unclear. The CDR3 spans 11 residues. Trimming pared 7 bases from V and 1 base from J, leaving 8 bases between. Germline values: CDR1 SQVTM, CDR2 ANQGSEA. DNA for the CDR3: TGCAGCGCGGCAGCTTCCTACGAGCAGTACTTC. Amino acid sequence: CSAAASYEQYF.

The sample holds a few counts of this clone. This rearrangement joins TRBV28 to TRBJ1-1, with D hard to call. The CDR3 is 16 residues long. The germline gives CDR1 MDHEN, CDR2 SYDVKM. Trimming took 3 bases from V and 7 from J, leaving 21 bases between them. Here the CDR3 reads CASSFSGRPMSYEAFF. DNA of the CDR3: TGTGCCAGCAGTTTTTCTGGCCGGCCTATGTCGTATGAAGCTTTCTTT.

The chain couples TRBV5-1 to TRBJ2-1, with D possibly matching TRBD2 (6 bases). This CDR3 comprises 14 residues. Germline assignment: CDR1 SGHRS and CDR2 YFSETQ. Between the trimmed V and J ends, which lost 4 bases and 6 bases, there was a span of 14 bases. The CDR3 reads CASSPKGLPNEQFF. DNA for the CDR3: TGCGCCAGCAGCCCCAAGGGACTGCCCAATGAGCAGTTCTTC.

V is TRBV9 and J is TRBJ1-3; D unclear. Germline V lookup: CDR1 SGDLS, CDR2 YYNGEE. The CDR3 covers 17 residues. Trimming removed 3 bases from V and 0 bases from J, with 16 bases in between. The CDR3 sequence: CASSAVVQPSSGNTIYF. The CDR3, as DNA: TGTGCCAGCAGCGCTGTCGTACAGCCGAGCTCTGGAAACACCATATATTTT.